This is a list of T cell receptor beta chains from one sample in a study of shared clonotypes between healthy human individuals. The repertoire was sequenced with immunoSEQ multiplex PCR; TCRdb's copy has only in-frame clones and lacks some. The table records about 2.1 million clones, just under 95% of them present only once. The sample comprised naive CD8+ T cells from PBMCs. These receptor sequences come from a man aged 18 to 35 in good health. Some clones in this sample may be carry-over from other donors' samples. Both conserved end residues are part of each CDR3. A D gene is named only where the DNA matches it firmly. The size of a clone is reported for some rows only, either as once, few or many, or as a class for expanded clones.

size | J | D | V | CDR3 | DNA
- | TRBJ2-5 | - | TRBV6-6 | CASSYFLQETQYF | TGTGCCAGCAGTTACTTTCTGCAAGAGACCCAGTACTTC
once | TRBJ2-1 | TRBD2 | TRBV7-9 | CASSSRGLAGEQFF | TGTGCCAGCAGCTCTAGGGGACTAGCGGGAGAACAGTTCTTC
- | TRBJ2-7 | - | TRBV5-5 | CASSLGVSTYEQYF | TGTGCCAGCAGCTTGGGCGTATCAACCTACGAGCAGTACTTC
once | TRBJ2-3 | - | TRBV7-3 | CASSLIGGSTDTQYF | TGTGCCAGCAGCTTAATCGGGGGAAGCACAGATACGCAGTATTTT
- | TRBJ2-1 | - | TRBV19 | CASSGFDGRNEQFF | TGTGCCAGTAGTGGCTTTGACGGGCGCAATGAGCAGTTCTTC
- | TRBJ2-2 | - | TRBV9 | CASSVVPGELFF | TGTGCCAGCAGCGTAGTGCCCGGGGAGCTGTTTTTT
- | TRBJ2-3 | - | TRBV27 | CASSLHSPGPASGTQYF | TGTGCCAGCAGTTTACACAGTCCGGGCCCCGCTTCTGGTACGCAGTATTTT
- | TRBJ2-7 | - | TRBV27 | CASSYSASYEQYF | TGTGCCAGCAGTTATAGCGCTAGCTACGAGCAGTACTTC
once | TRBJ2-2 | - | TRBV6-5 | CASSYSWGDHTGELFF | TGTGCCAGCAGTTACTCTTGGGGGGATCACACCGGGGAGCTGTTTTTT
- | TRBJ2-7 | TRBD1 | TRBV29-1 | CSAKGGQGHEQYF | TGCAGCGCCAAAGGCGGACAGGGCCACGAGCAGTACTTC
- | TRBJ2-1 | - | TRBV7-9 | CASSTLDYPSYNEQFF | TGTGCCAGCAGCACCCTGGACTATCCTTCCTACAATGAGCAGTTCTTC
- | TRBJ2-1 | - | TRBV19 | CASTSESTEQFF | TGTGCCAGTACCTCAGAGAGCACCGAGCAGTTCTTC
- | TRBJ2-3 | TRBD2 | TRBV6-6 | CASSYSGIAGGDTQYF | TGTGCCAGCAGTTACTCGGGAATAGCGGGAGGAGATACGCAGTATTTT
- | TRBJ2-5 | - | TRBV6-5 | CASSLRVGQTQYF | TGTGCCAGCAGTTTACGGGTTGGGCAGACCCAGTACTTC
- | TRBJ2-7 | - | TRBV7-9 | CASSSYSGVAYEQYF | TGTGCCAGCAGCTCATATTCGGGGGTGGCCTACGAGCAGTACTTC
few | TRBJ1-5 | - | TRBV4-1 | CASSQREPEPQHF | TGCGCCAGCAGCCAAAGAGAACCGGAGCCCCAGCATTTT
- | TRBJ1-2 | - | TRBV9 | CASSVGRAFDLYGYTF | TGTGCCAGCAGCGTAGGCCGTGCCTTCGACCTCTATGGCTACACCTTC
- | TRBJ2-7 | TRBD2 | TRBV5-6 | CASSLGLAGDEQYF | TGTGCCAGCAGCTTGGGACTAGCGGGAGACGAGCAGTACTTC
- | TRBJ1-2 | TRBD1 | TRBV7-9 | CASIFRTGGYTF | TGTGCCAGCATTTTTCGGACAGGGGGCTACACCTTC
- | TRBJ2-5 | - | TRBV6-5 | CASKRRGAETQYF | TGTGCCAGCAAGAGGCGGGGTGCAGAGACCCAGTACTTC
- | TRBJ2-5 | TRBD1 | TRBV7-7 | CASSPTGESQETQYF | TGTGCCAGCAGCCCAACAGGGGAAAGCCAAGAGACCCAGTACTTC
- | TRBJ2-5 | - | TRBV10-1 | CASRGPLGASQETQYF | TGCGCCAGCAGGGGGCCCCTCGGCGCCAGCCAAGAGACCCAGTACTTC
- | TRBJ2-1 | - | TRBV10-2 | CASRPRLGRYNEQFF | TGCGCCAGCAGGCCTCGACTAGGACGATACAATGAGCAGTTCTTC
- | TRBJ2-1 | - | TRBV28 | CASGASFPYNEQFF | TGTGCCAGCGGGGCTAGCTTCCCCTACAATGAGCAGTTCTTC
once | TRBJ2-7 | - | TRBV6-1 | CASSGRLTGQSPYEQYF | TGTGCCAGCAGTGGACGACTAACAGGGCAGTCCCCCTACGAGCAGTACTTC
- | TRBJ2-6 | TRBD2 | TRBV19 | CASSHATLAGGPGANVLTF | TGTGCCAGTAGCCACGCGACCCTAGCGGGAGGGCCTGGGGCCAACGTCCTGACTTTC
- | TRBJ2-3 | TRBD2 | TRBV14 | CASSQVTSGSTDTQYF | TGTGCCAGCAGCCAAGTGACTAGCGGGAGCACAGATACGCAGTATTTT
- | TRBJ2-7 | - | TRBV7-2 | CASSLIGGHEQYF | TGTGCCAGCAGCTTAATCGGGGGGCACGAGCAGTACTTC
- | TRBJ2-5 | TRBD1 | TRBV19 | CASSIATGTGWETQYF | TGTGCCAGTAGTATTGCGACCGGGACAGGGTGGGAGACCCAGTACTTC
- | TRBJ2-5 | TRBD2 | TRBV15 | CATSKIAGVGETQYF | TGTGCCACCAGCAAAATAGCGGGAGTCGGAGAGACCCAGTACTTC
- | TRBJ1-5 | TRBD1 | TRBV9 | CASGQGFDQPQHF | TGTGCCAGCGGACAGGGATTCGATCAGCCCCAGCATTTT
- | TRBJ1-5 | - | TRBV6-1 | CASSVISANQPQHF | TGTGCCAGCAGCGTTATCTCCGCCAATCAGCCCCAGCATTTT
- | TRBJ2-2 | - | TRBV9 | CASSATRSGELFF | TGTGCCAGCAGCGCCACTAGGTCCGGGGAGCTGTTTTTT
- | TRBJ1-1 | TRBD1 | TRBV30 | CAWSARQGGYPEAFF | TGTGCCTGGAGTGCCCGACAGGGGGGGTATCCTGAAGCTTTCTTT
- | TRBJ2-7 | TRBD1 | TRBV27 | CASSPRDRGYEQYF | TGTGCCAGCAGTCCCCGCGACAGGGGCTACGAGCAGTACTTC